The TCR beta chain under discussion was sequenced for a study of T-cell memory formation after mild COVID-19. Study-wide findings and caveats: CD4/CD8 balance held among clones contracting day 15 to 85, and later expanders leaned CD4+.

A word on this clonotype: The antigen is unknown.

The CDR3 covers 17 residues. V gave up 5 bases and J gave up 2 bases; unmatched junction bases: 12. The germline CDR1 and CDR2 sequences are SEHNR and FQNEAQ (reference sequence). In TCRdb, the 5' RACE reads were re-called with MiXCR into one record per CDR3 protein. The table lists fewer than 200,000 distinct CDR3 sequences, roughly 23% of them singletons. This clonotype originated in an adult woman who had mild COVID-19 (a few samples of this study predate the infection). Cell type and time point are not known. The source material was PBMCs or a T cell subset sorted from them (not recorded which). This chain connects TRBV7-9 to TRBJ2-3, with 8 positions matching TRBD1. This CDR3 reads CASSPRPGQGPTDTQYF. CDR3 sequence (DNA): TGTGCCAGCAGCCCTAGACCCGGACAGGGCCCCACAGATACGCAGTATTTT.